This TCR beta chain was observed in a study of memory CD8 T cells in hepatitis C reinfection. Study as a whole: A couple of donors cleared primary HCV but became chronic after reinfection. Between 3 and 8 weeks after reinfection detection, peak samples were drawn. The study's findings and limits: With 4 to 6 donors, public clonotype conclusions could not be definitive.

Sequenced by immunoSEQ multiplex PCR; TCRdb stores in-frame clones only, minus some. The profile covers over 35,000 clones, with around 87% appearing a single time and roughly 1.2% taken by the ten largest. Note on this clone: The antigen is not known.

As to time point: peak reinfection, 3 to 8 weeks after reinfection detection. TCR sequencing was done directly ex vivo on sorted cells, without expansion in vitro. At all three reinfection time points, viable CD3+ CD8+ CD45RO- cells from a couple of donors served as controls. Trimming took 7 bases from V and 2 from J, leaving 15 bases between them. The CDR3 totals 15 residues. Germline V CDR1 and CDR2: LNHDA, SQIVND (reference sequence). The sequenced sample consisted of naive CD8+ T cells sorted from blood. The TCR originated in a man between 18 and 29 years old with hepatitis C virus infection. The V and J genes are TRBV19 and TRBJ2-1, with a possible D match to TRBD2 (6 bases). The DNA for the CDR3 is TGTGCCAGTATTCCAAGCGCGGGGACCTACAATGAGCAGTTCTTC. This sequence encodes CASIPSAGTYNEQFF.